The rows below give T cell receptor beta chains drawn from one sample of a study of blood T cell repertoires in COVID-19. TCRdb's table, derived via immunoSEQ multiplex PCR, lists solely in-frame clones and lacks some. The top ten hold about 8% of the sample, which has fewer than 700,000 clones, roughly 91% seen once. Sequences were obtained from peripheral blood. These receptors originate from a woman in her fifties or sixties with COVID-19, enrolled during active disease. The CDR3 runs from the conserved cysteine through the conserved F or W. D genes are given only for firm matches. Clone sizes are given selectively: once, few, many, or a class where the clone is expanded.

J gene: TRBJ2-7; CDR3 length: 16; D gene: TRBD2; clone size: NA; V gene: TRBV5-6; CDR3 DNA: TGTGCCAGCAGTTTGGGCAGGCGGGGGTCCGCCTACGAGCAGTACTTC; CDR3 protein: CASSLGRRGSAYEQYF
J gene: TRBJ1-2; CDR3 length: 16; D gene: TRBD1; clone size: NA; V gene: TRBV2; CDR3 DNA: TGTGCCAGCAGCGACAGGGGGCGGCAAATTAACTATGGCTACACCTTC; CDR3 protein: CASSDRGRQINYGYTF
J gene: TRBJ2-3; CDR3 length: 14; D gene: NA; clone size: NA; V gene: TRBV19; CDR3 DNA: TGTGCCAGTAGTATCCGACTATTGACAGATACGCAGTATTTT; CDR3 protein: CASSIRLLTDTQYF
J gene: TRBJ1-2; CDR3 length: 13; D gene: NA; clone size: NA; V gene: TRBV5-1; CDR3 DNA: TGCGCCAGCAGCTTGTCGGGGGTCTATGGCTACACCTTC; CDR3 protein: CASSLSGVYGYTF
J gene: TRBJ1-1; CDR3 length: 13; D gene: NA; clone size: NA; V gene: TRBV10-1; CDR3 DNA: TGCGCCAGCAGTACCGGGTTCAACACTGAAGCTTTCTTT; CDR3 protein: CASSTGFNTEAFF
J gene: TRBJ1-1; CDR3 length: 15; D gene: NA; clone size: NA; V gene: TRBV19; CDR3 DNA: TGTGCCAGTCTTCTTGCCTTCGGAAGGGGCACTGAAGCTTTCTTT; CDR3 protein: CASLLAFGRGTEAFF
J gene: TRBJ2-3; CDR3 length: 20; D gene: NA; clone size: NA; V gene: TRBV3-1/TRBV3-2; CDR3 DNA: TGTGCCAGCAGCCAAGTCGGGCTAGCGAGATATAAAGGCGACACAGATACGCAGTATTTT; CDR3 protein: CASSQVGLARYKGDTDTQYF
J gene: TRBJ1-1; CDR3 length: 12; D gene: NA; clone size: NA; V gene: TRBV6-5; CDR3 DNA: TGTGCCAGCCTAGGGGGGGACACTGAAGCTTTCTTT; CDR3 protein: CASLGGDTEAFF
J gene: TRBJ1-1; CDR3 length: 14; D gene: NA; clone size: few; V gene: TRBV27; CDR3 DNA: TGTGCCAGCAGGCTCCAGGCGGGGAACACTGAAGCTTTCTTT; CDR3 protein: CASRLQAGNTEAFF
J gene: TRBJ1-5; CDR3 length: 12; D gene: NA; clone size: NA; V gene: TRBV30; CDR3 DNA: TGTGCCTGGAGTGGACAGAATCAGCCCCAGCATTTT; CDR3 protein: CAWSGQNQPQHF
J gene: TRBJ1-2; CDR3 length: 13; D gene: TRBD1; clone size: NA; V gene: TRBV5-4; CDR3 DNA: TGTGCCAGCAGCTTGGCAGGGACAGACCTTTACACCTTC; CDR3 protein: CASSLAGTDLYTF
J gene: TRBJ1-1; CDR3 length: 13; D gene: NA; clone size: NA; V gene: TRBV6-1; CDR3 DNA: TGTGCCAGCACCGCGGGACCTGGAGTGTGGGCTTTCTTT; CDR3 protein: CASTAGPGVWAFF
J gene: TRBJ1-1; CDR3 length: 18; D gene: TRBD1; clone size: NA; V gene: TRBV10-3; CDR3 DNA: TGTGCCATCAGTGAGAAAGGTGTAGGGGGCAGCCGGGCGATCGAAGCTTTCTTT; CDR3 protein: CAISEKGVGGSRAIEAFF
J gene: TRBJ2-7; CDR3 length: 14; D gene: TRBD1; clone size: once; V gene: TRBV5-1; CDR3 DNA: TGCGCCAGCAGCCCAGGACAGGGGGCGGGGGAGCAGTACTTC; CDR3 protein: CASSPGQGAGEQYF
J gene: TRBJ2-1; CDR3 length: 17; D gene: NA; clone size: NA; V gene: TRBV3-1/TRBV3-2; CDR3 DNA: TGTGCCAGCAGCCAAGTATCAGGGCCGGCCTCCGGTCATGAGCAGTTCTTC; CDR3 protein: CASSQVSGPASGHEQFF
J gene: TRBJ1-3; CDR3 length: 16; D gene: TRBD1; clone size: NA; V gene: TRBV5-1; CDR3 DNA: TGCGCCAGCTCCCCTCGGGGACAGTTCTCTGGAAACACCATATATTTT; CDR3 protein: CASSPRGQFSGNTIYF
J gene: TRBJ1-5; CDR3 length: 17; D gene: TRBD1; clone size: NA; V gene: TRBV19; CDR3 DNA: TGTGCCAGTAGTACTGGGACAGGGGGCGTGAGCAATCAGCCCCAGCATTTT; CDR3 protein: CASSTGTGGVSNQPQHF
J gene: TRBJ1-1; CDR3 length: 13; D gene: NA; clone size: NA; V gene: TRBV4-1; CDR3 DNA: TGCGCCAGCAGCCAAGGCAGGGGCACTGAAGCTTTCTTT; CDR3 protein: CASSQGRGTEAFF
J gene: TRBJ2-1; CDR3 length: 14; D gene: NA; clone size: NA; V gene: TRBV9; CDR3 DNA: TGTGCCAGCTCCGGGGGACTGTCCTACAATGAGCAGTTCTTC; CDR3 protein: CASSGGLSYNEQFF
J gene: TRBJ1-6; CDR3 length: 14; D gene: TRBD1; clone size: NA; V gene: TRBV7-9; CDR3 DNA: TGTGCCAGCAGAGGGACAGGACGGAATTCACCCCTCCACTTT; CDR3 protein: CASRGTGRNSPLHF
J gene: TRBJ1-3; CDR3 length: 14; D gene: NA; clone size: NA; V gene: TRBV6-5; CDR3 DNA: TGTGCCAGCAGCCCAGGAGGCGGTGGAAACACCATATATTTT; CDR3 protein: CASSPGGGGNTIYF
J gene: TRBJ2-2; CDR3 length: 18; D gene: TRBD2; clone size: NA; V gene: TRBV11-2; CDR3 DNA: TGTGCCAGCAGCCCGTCCGGCGGGACTAGCGGTCTGGAGGGGGAGCTGTTTTTT; CDR3 protein: CASSPSGGTSGLEGELFF